This TCR beta chain appears in the sequencing data of a study of cytomegalovirus exposure and HLA in healthy donors. Researchers ran the PCR with 60 Vbeta and 13 Jbeta primers. Data came from immunoSEQ multiplex PCR; TCRdb stores just in-frame clones and leaves some out. Altogether approximately 190,000 clones are present, around 90% being singletons, with the ten largest covering approximately 0.98%. This clone has a single count. The receptor's source is a boy aged 2-9 years in good health and CMV-seronegative. The specimen sequenced was PBMCs.

The chain's CDR3 is CSAGQGVQYF. The CDR3 region has the DNA TGCAGTGCAGGACAGGGAGTGCAGTACTTC. The rearrangement uses TRBV20-1 and TRBJ2-7; 8 positions match TRBD1. Germline lookup yields CDR1 DFQATT and CDR2 SNEGSKA (reference sequence). J was trimmed by 9 bases and V by 6 bases; bases with no gene match: 4. The CDR3 has 10 residues.